Listed below are T cell receptor beta chains from one sample, sequenced in a study of T cell responses to AZD1222 COVID-19 vaccine. Some clones are missing from TCRdb's copy, which holds only in-frame ones; the method was immunoSEQ multiplex PCR. The sample shows 130,000 to 150,000 clones, 85% to 95% of them seen only once. The material sequenced was peripheral blood, taken on day 0 of MenACWY control vaccination. These receptor sequences come from an adult in good health. Each CDR3 is given with its conserved first and last residue. Fields, in order: V gene, CDR3 length, D gene, clone size, J gene, CDR3 DNA, CDR3 protein. D genes are given only for firm matches. Rows may omit the clone size; those that give it use once, few, many or a size class.

TRBV5-1,14,TRBD1,-,TRBJ1-2,TGCGCCAGCAGCGGCCCGACAGGGATATATGGCTACACCTTC,CASSGPTGIYGYTF
TRBV5-1,15,-,-,TRBJ1-2,TGCGCCAGCCGGATTTGGACAGCAAATAACTATGGCTACACCTTC,CASRIWTANNYGYTF
TRBV11-2,16,TRBD1,-,TRBJ1-2,TGTGCCAGCAGCCCGGGGCCGACAGGGCCTTACTATGGCTACACCTTC,CASSPGPTGPYYGYTF
TRBV6-4,14,TRBD1,-,TRBJ2-2,TGTGCCAGCAGCCGGGACAGGGGCACCGGGGAGCTGTTTTTT,CASSRDRGTGELFF
TRBV28,16,-,-,TRBJ1-5,TGTGCCAGCAACCTCGCCGGTGGAGGATACAATCAGCCCCAGCATTTT,CASNLAGGGYNQPQHF
TRBV30,15,-,-,TRBJ1-2,TGTGCCTGGAGTCCTGACACTTTACTTGAGTATGGCTACACCTTC,CAWSPDTLLEYGYTF
TRBV5-1,15,-,-,TRBJ1-1,TGCGCCAGCAGCTTGACAGGCACATCGAACACTGAAGCTTTCTTT,CASSLTGTSNTEAFF
TRBV14,16,TRBD2,-,TRBJ2-3,TGTGCCAGCAGCCTTAGACTAGCGGGGAGCACAGATACGCAGTATTTT,CASSLRLAGSTDTQYF
TRBV7-3,23,TRBD2,-,TRBJ2-1,TGTGCCAGCAGCTTAACTGCGCGGCCCGGGACTAGCGGGAGGGGCAGCTCCTACAATGAGCAGTTCTTC,CASSLTARPGTSGRGSSYNEQFF
TRBV5-1,15,-,-,TRBJ1-2,TGCGCCAGCAGCTTGGGGCCGGGATTGGTCAATGGCTACACCTTC,CASSLGPGLVNGYTF
TRBV2,14,TRBD1,-,TRBJ1-5,TGTGCCAGCAGTGACAGGGGGCGAAATCAGCCCCAGCATTTT,CASSDRGRNQPQHF
TRBV6-5,14,TRBD2,-,TRBJ2-7,TGTGCCAGCAGCCTTAGCGGGAGTGGGTACGAGCAGTACTTC,CASSLSGSGYEQYF
TRBV7-9,14,-,-,TRBJ1-1,TGTGCCAGCAGCTTTGGGGCTCTTCCCACTGAAGCTTTCTTT,CASSFGALPTEAFF
TRBV7-2,14,TRBD1,-,TRBJ1-1,TGTGCCAGCAGCGCAGACAGGGTGGTACTGAAAGCTTTCTTT,CASSADRVVLKAFF
TRBV15,16,-,-,TRBJ2-2,TGTGCCACCAGCAGAGAAAGACAGGCTAACACCGGGGAGCTGTTTTTT,CATSRERQANTGELFF
TRBV5-4,13,-,-,TRBJ1-1,TGTGCCAGCAGCTCCGGGATGAACACTGAAGCTTTCTTT,CASSSGMNTEAFF
TRBV5-4,16,-,-,TRBJ2-1,TGTGCCAGCAGCTTTGGGACCCCAGGGGCCCCCAATGAGCAGTTCTTC,CASSFGTPGAPNEQFF
TRBV11-2,15,-,-,TRBJ2-3,TGTGCCAGCAGCTTAGATGGGAGGGGGATAGATACGCAGTATTTT,CASSLDGRGIDTQYF
TRBV27,16,-,-,TRBJ2-1,TGTGCCAGCAGTCCCCTCCTTCAAAGCTCCTACAATGAGCAGTTCTTC,CASSPLLQSSYNEQFF
TRBV6-6,13,-,-,TRBJ1-4,TGTGCCAGCAAAGTACAGACTAATGAAAAACTGTTTTTT,CASKVQTNEKLFF
TRBV18,14,-,-,TRBJ2-7,TGTGCCAGCTCACCACCGGGAAATACCTACGAGCAGTACTTC,CASSPPGNTYEQYF
TRBV7-2,18,-,-,TRBJ2-3,TGTGCCAGCAGCTCCCCGGGGCATCAGGCTATACCCACAGATACGCAGTATTTT,CASSSPGHQAIPTDTQYF
TRBV7-2,16,-,-,TRBJ2-2,TGTGCCAGCAGCTTAGCGAGTCCCGCCACCACCGGGGAGCTGTTTTTT,CASSLASPATTGELFF
TRBV20-1,17,TRBD1,-,TRBJ1-4,TGCAGTGCTAGTTCCAGGGGGCTTGTGGCAACTAATGAAAAACTGTTTTTT,CSASSRGLVATNEKLFF
TRBV27,13,-,-,TRBJ1-1,TGTGCCAGCAGTTTAAGGAGTAACACTGAAGCTTTCTTT,CASSLRSNTEAFF
TRBV5-6,13,TRBD2,few,TRBJ2-2,TGTGCCAGCCTAGCGGGCGGAACCGGGGAGCTGTTTTTT,CASLAGGTGELFF
TRBV3-1/TRBV3-2,12,TRBD1,-,TRBJ1-2,TGTGCCAGCAGCGAACAGGGGAATGGCTACACCTTC,CASSEQGNGYTF
TRBV5-6,12,-,-,TRBJ2-1,TGTGCCAGCAGCCCTCTCGAAAATGAGCAGTTCTTC,CASSPLENEQFF
TRBV29-1,13,-,-,TRBJ1-5,TGCAGCGTTGAGATGGGATTGGGTCAGCCCCAGCATTTT,CSVEMGLGQPQHF
TRBV5-6,14,-,-,TRBJ1-2,TGTGCCAGCAGCTTACGGGGGGCAGAAGTTGGCTACACCTTC,CASSLRGAEVGYTF
TRBV19,14,-,-,TRBJ1-1,TGTGCCAGTAGTATAGTCTCCGCGAACACTGAAGCTTTCTTT,CASSIVSANTEAFF